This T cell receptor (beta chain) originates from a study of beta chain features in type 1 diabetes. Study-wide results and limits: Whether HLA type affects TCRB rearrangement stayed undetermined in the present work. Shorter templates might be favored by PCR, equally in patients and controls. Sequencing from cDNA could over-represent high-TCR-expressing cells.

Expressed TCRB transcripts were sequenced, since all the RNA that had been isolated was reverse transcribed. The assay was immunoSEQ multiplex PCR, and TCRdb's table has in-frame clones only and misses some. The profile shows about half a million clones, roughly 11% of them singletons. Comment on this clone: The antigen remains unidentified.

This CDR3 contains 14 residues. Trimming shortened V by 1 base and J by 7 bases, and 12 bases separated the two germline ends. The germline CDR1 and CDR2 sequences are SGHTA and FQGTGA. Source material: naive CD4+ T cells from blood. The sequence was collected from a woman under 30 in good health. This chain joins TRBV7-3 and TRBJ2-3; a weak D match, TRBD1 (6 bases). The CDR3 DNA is TGTGCCAGCAGCTTAAGCGCAGGGGCAAATACGCAGTATTTT. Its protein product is CASSLSAGANTQYF.